This TCR beta chain was observed in a study of shared clonotypes between healthy human individuals. About the study: CD4 naive and memory got three plates each, CD8 naive two, CD8 memory one. Study-level findings and limits: Clonotypes which were not shared had lower generation probabilities than clonotypes that all four donors shared. Clonotype sharing across donors was expected to vary with sequencing depth.

CD45RO-negative CD8 cells positively selected for CCR7 made up the naive population, which excluded terminally differentiated effector memory CD45RA+ cells. At deep level, the assay was performed. Repertoires were generated with immunoSEQ multiplex PCR, while TCRdb's copy carries only in-frame clones and drops some. The table includes some 2.1 million clones, 85% to 95% detected once. On this clone: Its antigen is unidentified.

CDR1 and CDR2 from the germline V gene are SGHRS and YFSETQ. This CDR3 is 15 amino acids long. V gave up 2 bases and J gave up 7 bases; unmatched junction bases: 8. Specimen: naive CD8+ T cells sorted from blood. The gene calls are TRBV5-1 and TRBJ2-1, with 8 bases fitting TRBD1. This sequence originates from a young man in good health. The CDR3 coding sequence is TGCGCCAGCAGCTTCTTTCCGGGACAGGAGAATGAGCAGTTCTTC. Residues: CASSFFPGQENEQFF.